This TCR beta chain was identified during a study of tumor-infiltrating lymphocytes in primary liver carcinoma. Background on the study: Patients, male and female, were 30 to 69 years old. Each of the growths was stage T1-T3 N0M0, extending about 4.2 to 10 cm across. Study-level findings and limits: Reduced overlap was seen in tumor-adjacent and tumor-blood pairs versus tumor region pairs.

With respect to this clonotype: As yet, its antigen is unknown. A single base separates this from a much larger clone, so it may be a read error.

Priming with a constant-region primer yielded TCR beta cDNA from 400 to 550 ng total RNA. Three nested multiplex PCR rounds of slightly modified ARM-PCR generated TCR beta libraries. Running around 10 cycles apiece, the first two PCR rounds relied on TRBV1-TRBV30 forward primers together with a C-beta reverse primer. TCRdb processed the multiplex PCR reads anew with MiXCR; each CDR3 protein has one entry. Counted here are 300,000 to 350,000 distinct CDR3 sequences, about three fifths occurring once; the ten biggest clones make up approximately 15%. Unsorted whole blood yielded the blood RNA, and germline DNA was also extracted. Before the surgical procedure, four milliliters of peripheral blood were collected. The CDR3 spans 17 residues. Germline V gene data show CDR1 as LGHNA and CDR2 as YNFKEQ.

This chain links TRBV4-2 with TRBJ2-1; 9 nucleotides agree with TRBD2. The clonotype was recovered from a young woman with primary liver carcinoma and hepatitis B virus infection. Sample: peripheral blood. The CDR3 is CASSSNILAGSYNEPFF. CDR3 bases: TGTGCCAGCAGCTCAAATATACTAGCGGGCTCCTACAATGAGCCGTTCTTC.